These 20 T cell receptor beta chains were sequenced from one sample in a study of blood T cell repertoires in COVID-19. Measured with immunoSEQ multiplex PCR; TCRdb has only the in-frame clones, and not every one. The profile shows around 120,000 clones, about four fifths of them singletons. Sequenced sample: peripheral blood. These receptor sequences come from a man aged 65 to 85 with acute or convalescent COVID-19.

The chain uses TRBV28 and TRBJ2-1; 10 nucleotides agree with TRBD1. The CDR3 consists of 16 residues. With V trimmed by 6 bases and J by 6 bases, 11 bases remained unmatched. Germline V gene lookup returns CDR1 MDHEN and CDR2 SYDVKM. As DNA, the CDR3 is TGTGCCAGCAGCTGGACAGGGGGATCCCCTGGCAATGAGCAGTTCTTC. This encodes CASSWTGGSPGNEQFF. The entire variable domain, with the rest obtained from reference TRBV28 and TRBJ2-1, is as follows: DVKVTQSSRYLVKRTGEKVFLECVQDMDHENMFWYRQDPGLGLRLIYFSYDVKMKEKGDIPEGYSVSREKKERFSLILESASTNQTSMYLCASSWTGGSPGNEQFFGPGTRLTVL.

CDR3 sequence: CASSKQGRGNQPQHF. The CDR3 DNA reads TGTGCCAGCAGCAAACAGGGTAGGGGCAATCAGCCCCAGCATTTT. This chain joins TRBV9 and TRBJ1-5; tentative D call: TRBD1 (6 bases). The CDR3 contains 15 residues. Trimming took off 4 bases at V and 2 bases at J, with 13 bases between the two ends. CDR1 and CDR2 (germline): SGDLS, YYNGEE.

The genes are TRBV6-2 or TRBV6-3 and TRBJ1-5; D is possibly TRBD1 (6 bases). V lost 2 bases to trimming and J lost 6 bases, with 11 bases between them. The CDR3 is made up of 14 amino acids. From germline, CDR1 is MNHEY and CDR2 SVGEGT. CDR3 sequence: CASSYGGFRQPQHF. CDR3 DNA sequence: TGTGCCAGCAGTTACGGGGGCTTCCGTCAGCCCCAGCATTTT.

This chain links TRBV6-1 with TRBJ1-3, with D unclear. Germline loops: CDR1 MNHNS, CDR2 SASEGT. The CDR3 extends over 16 amino acids. V dropped 2 bases and J dropped 0 bases, with 11 bases sitting between them. Here the CDR3 reads CASSEMIANSGNTIYF. CDR3 nucleotides: TGTGCCAGCAGTGAAATGATAGCTAACTCTGGAAACACCATATATTTT.

This clone has a single count. The chain carries TRBV11-1 and TRBJ1-2; 11 bases are a match to TRBD1. CDR1 is SGHAT and CDR2 is FQDESV in the germline V gene (reference sequence). Trimming removed 5 bases from V and 6 bases from J; junction bases left unmatched: 2. The CDR3 runs to 13 residues. In nucleotides, the CDR3 is TGTGCCAGCAGCGTGGGACAGGGGGATGGCTACACCTTC. Amino acid sequence: CASSVGQGDGYTF.

V gene TRBV4-3 combines with J gene TRBJ1-2; D is ambiguous. V shed 2 bases and J shed 8 bases, with 12 bases lying between them. CDR3 length equals 13 residues. In germline, CDR1 is LGHNA, CDR2 YSLEER. CDR3 in DNA: TGCGCCAGCAGCCAACCTTCCCCGGGAGGCTACACCTTC. It specifies CASSQPSPGGYTF.

The rearrangement joins TRBV5-4 to TRBJ2-3; 12 nucleotides match TRBD2. This CDR3 is 19 amino acids long. Germline V CDR1 and CDR2: SGHNT, YYREEE (reference sequence). J was trimmed by 2 bases and V by 0 bases; bases with no gene match: 10. CDR3 protein: CASSLVRTSGGPYTDTQYF. CDR3 bases: TGTGCCAGCAGCTTGGTGCGTACTAGCGGGGGGCCGTACACAGATACGCAGTATTTT. The complete variable domain, with remaining parts taken from reference TRBV5-4 and TRBJ2-3, reads ETGVTQSPTHLIKTRGQQVTLRCSSQSGHNTVSWYQQALGQGPQFIFQYYREEENGRGNFPPRFSGLQFPNYSSELNVNALELDDSALYLCASSLVRTSGGPYTDTQYFGPGTRLTVL.

The gene calls are TRBV5-1 and TRBJ1-2, with D unresolved. This CDR3 is built from 14 residues. From germline, CDR1 is SGHRS and CDR2 YFSETQ. V was pared by 3 bases and J by 5 bases, with 14 bases between. The CDR3 nucleotides are TGCGCCAGCAGCTCGTACTCCCTGAATTATGGCTACACCTTC. Its translation is CASSSYSLNYGYTF.

This chain uses TRBV6-5 with TRBJ2-2; 7 bases line up with TRBD1. Losses at the gene ends were 7 bases for V and 1 base for J; bases not matched to a gene: 6. The CDR3 covers 15 residues. Germline-derived CDR1 and CDR2 are MNHEY and SVGAGI. The CDR3 spells CASNTRQGNTGELFF. The CDR3 bases are TGTGCCAGCAACACTAGACAGGGGAACACCGGGGAGCTGTTTTTT.

The chain couples TRBV7-3 to TRBJ1-2; perhaps TRBD1 as D (5 bases). V was trimmed by 4 bases and J by 8 bases, leaving 17 bases between them. The CDR3 length is 14 residues. Germline CDR1 SGHTA, CDR2 FQGTGA. The CDR3 bases are TGTGCCAGCAGCTCAGGGCCCAGGGTGGGAGGCTACACCTTC. Protein: CASSSGPRVGGYTF.

This clone was detected only once. The chain employs TRBV11-3 and TRBJ1-2, with TRBD1 identical over 11 bases. This CDR3 contains 16 residues. The V segment lost 5 bases and the J segment 5 bases; nucleotides outside the gene matches: 10. The germline V gene encodes CDR1 SGHNT and CDR2 YENEEA. Here the CDR3 reads CASSVSGTGGGYGYTF. The CDR3 DNA reads TGTGCCAGCAGCGTGTCCGGGACAGGGGGAGGTTATGGCTACACCTTC.

About this clone: The same CDR3 arises from other DNA sequences in this sample as well. The rearrangement joins TRBV9 to TRBJ2-1, with D perhaps matching TRBD2 (7 bases). V was shortened by 4 bases and J by 4 bases, with 12 bases between the two germline ends. CDR3 size: 14 residues. Germline CDR1 and CDR2: SGDLS and YYNGEE. CDR3 residues: CASSTRGAYNEQFF. The CDR3 bases are TGTGCCAGCAGCACACGGGGGGCATACAATGAGCAGTTCTTC.

This clone was counted only a few times. V usage is TRBV7-2 and J usage is TRBJ1-2; perhaps TRBD1 as D (6 bases). The CDR3 is made up of 14 amino acids. The V end lost 7 bases, the J end lost 7 bases, and 19 bases lay between the germline ends. Germline CDR1 and CDR2: SGHTA and FQGNSA. The CDR3: CASNTGGAGGGYTF. CDR3 nucleotide sequence: TGTGCCAGCAACACGGGGGGCGCCGGGGGTGGCTACACCTTC.

The V gene is TRBV19, the J gene TRBJ1-3, with D possibly being TRBD1 (5 bases). Trimming took off 1 base at V and 2 bases at J, with 18 bases between the two ends. The CDR3 sequence is 18 residues long. Germline values: CDR1 LNHDA, CDR2 SQIVND (reference sequence). CDR3 sequence: CASSIGSPRQTAGNTIYF. The CDR3 nucleotides are TGTGCCAGTAGTATAGGTTCCCCTCGACAGACTGCTGGAAACACCATATATTTT.

The chain joins TRBV5-1 to TRBJ1-1; 8 bases align to TRBD1. The CDR3 contains 17 residues. Per the germline V gene, CDR1 is SGHRS and CDR2 is YFSETQ. V gave up 2 bases and J gave up 6 bases; unmatched junction bases: 15. The CDR3 DNA reads as TGCGCCAGCAGCTTAAAGTCTTATGACAGGGGCAGGGCTGAAGCTTTCTTT. Its translation is CASSLKSYDRGRAEAFF. Using reference TRBV5-1 and TRBJ1-1 for the parts outside the CDR3, the full variable domain is KAGVTQTPRYLIKTRGQQVTLSCSPISGHRSVSWYQQTPGQGLQFLFEYFSETQRNKGNFPGRFSGRQFSNSRSEMNVSTLELGDSALYLCASSLKSYDRGRAEAFFGQGTRLTVV.

This CDR3 reads CASRGGALNYGYTF. CDR3 sequence (DNA): TGTGCCAGCCGAGGGGGGGCCCTTAACTATGGCTACACCTTC. The chain couples TRBV27 to TRBJ1-2; D may be TRBD1 (6 bases). Germline values: CDR1 MNHEY, CDR2 SMNVEV (reference sequence). CDR3 size: 14 residues. The V gene lost 8 bases and the J gene lost 1 base, with 14 bases spanning the gap.

The chain combines TRBV6-2 or TRBV6-3 with TRBJ1-2; the D gene is possibly TRBD1 (6 bases). The CDR3 is 16 residues long. Germline lookup yields CDR1 MNHEY and CDR2 SVGEGT. Trimming removed 0 bases from V and 4 bases from J, with 15 bases in between. CDR3 residues: CASSYSSADRIYGYTF. The CDR3 DNA reads TGTGCCAGCAGTTACTCCTCAGCCGACAGGATCTATGGCTACACCTTC.

This rearrangement joins TRBV7-2 to TRBJ2-5; 7 nucleotides line up with TRBD1. The CDR3 consists of 14 residues. From germline, CDR1 is SGHTA and CDR2 FQGNSA. J gave up 2 bases and V 5 bases, and 5 bases lay outside the gene matches. For the CDR3, the DNA is TGTGCCAGCAGCCCCAGGACAGGTCAAGAGACCCAGTACTTC. Its translation: CASSPRTGQETQYF.

The V and J genes are TRBV18 and TRBJ1-1, with D hard to call. The CDR3 contains 16 residues. V gave up 9 bases and J gave up 0 bases, with 20 bases separating them. Germline CDR1 reads KGHSH; CDR2 reads LQKENI. The CDR3: CASSPGTTLLNTEAFF. CDR3 nucleotide sequence: TGTGCCAGTTCCCCGGGAACCACTCTTTTGAACACTGAAGCTTTCTTT.

This clone was detected only once. The chain links TRBV6-6 to TRBJ2-5; the match to TRBD1 covers 9 bases. The CDR3 runs to 16 residues. V was pared by 6 bases and J by 2 bases, with 10 bases of the junction left unmatched. Germline values: CDR1 MNHNY, CDR2 SVGAGI (reference sequence). The CDR3 reads CASRRDRGGTQETQYF. Here the CDR3 DNA reads TGTGCCAGCAGGCGAGACAGGGGGGGGACTCAAGAGACCCAGTACTTC.